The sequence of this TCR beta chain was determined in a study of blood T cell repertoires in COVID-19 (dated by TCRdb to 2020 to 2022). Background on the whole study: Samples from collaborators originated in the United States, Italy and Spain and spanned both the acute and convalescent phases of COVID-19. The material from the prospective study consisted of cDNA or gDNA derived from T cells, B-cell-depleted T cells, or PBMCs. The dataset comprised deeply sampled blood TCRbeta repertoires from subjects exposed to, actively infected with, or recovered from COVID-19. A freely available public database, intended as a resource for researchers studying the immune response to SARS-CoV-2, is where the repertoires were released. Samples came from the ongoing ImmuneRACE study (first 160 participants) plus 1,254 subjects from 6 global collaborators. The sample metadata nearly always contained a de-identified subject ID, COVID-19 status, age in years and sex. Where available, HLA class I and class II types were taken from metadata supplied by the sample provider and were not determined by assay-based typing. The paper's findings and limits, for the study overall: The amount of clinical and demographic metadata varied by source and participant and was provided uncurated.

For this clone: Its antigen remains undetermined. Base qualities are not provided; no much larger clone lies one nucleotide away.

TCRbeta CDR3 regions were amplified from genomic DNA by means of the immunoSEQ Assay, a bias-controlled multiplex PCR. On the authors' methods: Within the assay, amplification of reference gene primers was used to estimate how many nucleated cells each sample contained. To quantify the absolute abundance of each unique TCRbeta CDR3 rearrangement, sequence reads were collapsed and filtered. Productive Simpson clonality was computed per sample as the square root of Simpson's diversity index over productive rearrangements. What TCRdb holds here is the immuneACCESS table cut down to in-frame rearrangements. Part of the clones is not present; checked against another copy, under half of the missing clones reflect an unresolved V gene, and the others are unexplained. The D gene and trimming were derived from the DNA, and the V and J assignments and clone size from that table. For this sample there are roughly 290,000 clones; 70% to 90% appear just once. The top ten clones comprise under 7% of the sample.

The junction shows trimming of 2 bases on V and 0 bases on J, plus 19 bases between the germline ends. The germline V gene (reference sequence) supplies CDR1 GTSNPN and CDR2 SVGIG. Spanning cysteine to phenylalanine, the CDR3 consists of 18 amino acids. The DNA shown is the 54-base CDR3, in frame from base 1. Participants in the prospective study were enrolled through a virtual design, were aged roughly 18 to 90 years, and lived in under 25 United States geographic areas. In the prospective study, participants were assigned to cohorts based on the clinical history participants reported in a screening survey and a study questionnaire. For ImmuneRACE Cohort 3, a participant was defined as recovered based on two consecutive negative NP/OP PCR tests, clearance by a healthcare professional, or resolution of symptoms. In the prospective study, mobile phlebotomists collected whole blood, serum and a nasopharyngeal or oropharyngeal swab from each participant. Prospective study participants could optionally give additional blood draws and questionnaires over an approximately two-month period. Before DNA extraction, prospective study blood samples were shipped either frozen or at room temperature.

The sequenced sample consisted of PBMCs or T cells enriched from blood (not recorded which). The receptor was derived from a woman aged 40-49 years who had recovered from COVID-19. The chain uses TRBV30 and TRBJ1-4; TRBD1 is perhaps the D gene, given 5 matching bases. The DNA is TGTGCCTGGAGTCCTAGGGGCTCTCCCCGGGCAACTAATGAAAAACTGTTTTTT. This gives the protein CAWSPRGSPRATNEKLFF.